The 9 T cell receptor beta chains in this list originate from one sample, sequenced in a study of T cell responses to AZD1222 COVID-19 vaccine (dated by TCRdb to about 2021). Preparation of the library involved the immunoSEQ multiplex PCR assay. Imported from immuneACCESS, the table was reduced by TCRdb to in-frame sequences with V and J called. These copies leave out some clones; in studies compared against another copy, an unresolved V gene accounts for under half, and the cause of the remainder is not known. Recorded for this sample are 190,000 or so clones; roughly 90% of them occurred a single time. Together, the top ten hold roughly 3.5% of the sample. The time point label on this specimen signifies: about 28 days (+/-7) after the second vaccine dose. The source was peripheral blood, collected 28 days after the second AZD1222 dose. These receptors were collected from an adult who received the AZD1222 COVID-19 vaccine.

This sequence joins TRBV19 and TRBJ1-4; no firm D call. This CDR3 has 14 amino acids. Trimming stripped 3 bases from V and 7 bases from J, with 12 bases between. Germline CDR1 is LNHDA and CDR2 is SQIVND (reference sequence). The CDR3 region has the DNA TGTGCCAGTAGTATTCGAGGAACGGGTGAAAAACTGTTTTTT. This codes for CASSIRGTGEKLFF.

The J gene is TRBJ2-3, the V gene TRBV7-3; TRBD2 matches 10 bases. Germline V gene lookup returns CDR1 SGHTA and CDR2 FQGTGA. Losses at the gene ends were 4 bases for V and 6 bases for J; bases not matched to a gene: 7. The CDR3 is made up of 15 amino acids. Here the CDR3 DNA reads TGTGCCAGCAGCTCTGCGCTAGCGGGAGCGGATACGCAGTATTTT. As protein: CASSSALAGADTQYF.

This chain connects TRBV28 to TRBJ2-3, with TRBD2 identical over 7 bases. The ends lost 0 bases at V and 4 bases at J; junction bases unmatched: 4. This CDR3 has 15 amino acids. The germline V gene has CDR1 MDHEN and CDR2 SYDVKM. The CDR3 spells CASSLWAGAADTQYF. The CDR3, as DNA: TGTGCCAGCAGTTTATGGGCGGGAGCGGCAGATACGCAGTATTTT.

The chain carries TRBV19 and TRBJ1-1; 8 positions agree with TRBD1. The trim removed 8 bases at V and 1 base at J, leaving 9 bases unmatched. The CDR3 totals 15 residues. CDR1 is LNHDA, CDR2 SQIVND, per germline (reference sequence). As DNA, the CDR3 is TGTGCCAGTTCTGGCAGGGGGCAAGGGAACACTGAAGCTTTCTTT. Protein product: CASSGRGQGNTEAFF.

CDR3 in DNA: TGTGCCAGCAGTTTACCCCAGGGGGCGGCTGAAGCTTTCTTT. This sequence encodes CASSLPQGAAEAFF. V gene TRBV28 combines with J gene TRBJ1-1; 8 positions match TRBD1. Per the germline V gene, CDR1 is MDHEN and CDR2 is SYDVKM. Trimming removed 2 bases from V and 6 bases from J; junction bases left unmatched: 5. The CDR3 consists of 14 residues.

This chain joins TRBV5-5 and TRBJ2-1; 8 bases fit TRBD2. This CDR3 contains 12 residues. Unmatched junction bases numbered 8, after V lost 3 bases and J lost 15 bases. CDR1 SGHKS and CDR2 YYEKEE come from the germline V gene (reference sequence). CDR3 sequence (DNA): TGTGCCAGCAGCTCGGGACGACGGGAGGGGTTCTTC. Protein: CASSSGRREGFF.

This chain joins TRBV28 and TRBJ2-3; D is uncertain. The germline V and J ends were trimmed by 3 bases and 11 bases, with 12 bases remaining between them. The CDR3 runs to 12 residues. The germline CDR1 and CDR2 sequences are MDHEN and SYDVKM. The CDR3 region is CASSFIPWGQYF. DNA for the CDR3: TGTGCCAGCAGTTTCATCCCCTGGGGGCAGTATTTT. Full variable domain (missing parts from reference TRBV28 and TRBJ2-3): DVKVTQSSRYLVKRTGEKVFLECVQDMDHENMFWYRQDPGLGLRLIYFSYDVKMKEKGDIPEGYSVSREKKERFSLILESASTNQTSMYLCASSFIPWGQYFGPGTRLTVL.

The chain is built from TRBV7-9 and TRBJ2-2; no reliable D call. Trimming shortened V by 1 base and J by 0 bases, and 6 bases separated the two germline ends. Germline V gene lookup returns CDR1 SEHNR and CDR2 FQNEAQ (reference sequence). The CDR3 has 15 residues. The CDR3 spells CASSLGLANTGELFF. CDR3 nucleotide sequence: TGTGCCAGCAGCTTAGGGTTAGCGAACACCGGGGAGCTGTTTTTT. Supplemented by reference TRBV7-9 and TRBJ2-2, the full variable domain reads DTGVSQNPRHKITKRGQNVTFRCDPISEHNRLYWYRQTLGQGPEFLTYFQNEAQLEKSRLLSDRFSAERPKGSFSTLEIQRTEQGDSAMYLCASSLGLANTGELFFGEGSRLTVL.

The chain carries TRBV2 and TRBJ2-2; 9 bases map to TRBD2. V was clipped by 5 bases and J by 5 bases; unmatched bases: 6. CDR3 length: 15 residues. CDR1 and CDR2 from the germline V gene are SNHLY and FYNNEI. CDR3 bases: TGTGCCAGCAGTTTAGCGGGAGCTACTACCGGGGAGCTGTTTTTT. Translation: CASSLAGATTGELFF.